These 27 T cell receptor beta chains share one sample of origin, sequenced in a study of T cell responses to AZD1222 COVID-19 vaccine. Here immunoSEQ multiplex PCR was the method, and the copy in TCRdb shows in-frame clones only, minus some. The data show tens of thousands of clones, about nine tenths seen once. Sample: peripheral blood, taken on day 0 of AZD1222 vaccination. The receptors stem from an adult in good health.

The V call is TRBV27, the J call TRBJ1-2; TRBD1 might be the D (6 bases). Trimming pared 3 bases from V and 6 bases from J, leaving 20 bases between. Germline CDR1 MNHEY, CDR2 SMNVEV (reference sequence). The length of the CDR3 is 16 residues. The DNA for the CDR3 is TGTGCCAGCAGTTTTGGTTACAGGGTCGGTAGAGATGGCTACACCTTC. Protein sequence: CASSFGYRVGRDGYTF.

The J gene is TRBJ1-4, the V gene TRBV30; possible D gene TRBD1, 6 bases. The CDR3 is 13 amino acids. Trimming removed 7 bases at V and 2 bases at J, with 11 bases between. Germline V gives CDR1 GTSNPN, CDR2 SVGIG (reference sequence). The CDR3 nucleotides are TGTGCCTTCACGAGGGGGACTAATGAAAAACTGTTTTTT. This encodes CAFTRGTNEKLFF.

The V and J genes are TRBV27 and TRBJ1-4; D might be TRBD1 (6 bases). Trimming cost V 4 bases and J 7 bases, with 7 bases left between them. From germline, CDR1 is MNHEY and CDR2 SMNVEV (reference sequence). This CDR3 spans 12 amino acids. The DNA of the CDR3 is TGTGCCAGCAGTTCCAGGGGTGAAAAACTGTTTTTT. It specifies CASSSRGEKLFF. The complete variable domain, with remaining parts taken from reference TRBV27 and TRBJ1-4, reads EAQVTQNPRYLITVTGKKLTVTCSQNMNHEYMSWYRQDPGLGLRQIYYSMNVEVTDKGDVPEGYKVSRKEKRNFPLILESPSPNQTSLYFCASSSRGEKLFFGSGTQLSVL.

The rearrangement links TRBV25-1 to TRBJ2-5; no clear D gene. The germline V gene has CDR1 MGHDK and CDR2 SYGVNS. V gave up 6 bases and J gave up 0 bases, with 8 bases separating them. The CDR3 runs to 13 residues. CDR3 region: CASRVSNQETQYF. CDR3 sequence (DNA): TGTGCCAGCAGGGTCAGCAACCAAGAGACCCAGTACTTC.

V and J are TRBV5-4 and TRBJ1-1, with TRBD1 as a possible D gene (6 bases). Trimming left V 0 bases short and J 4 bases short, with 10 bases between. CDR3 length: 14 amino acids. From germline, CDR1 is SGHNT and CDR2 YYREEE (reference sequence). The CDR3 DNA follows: TGTGCCAGCAGCTTGGCTGCAGGGGCCACTGAAGCTTTCTTT. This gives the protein CASSLAAGATEAFF.

The CDR3 loop reads CASSSGTREDTQYF. The DNA of the CDR3 is TGTGCCAGCAGCTCCGGGACTAGGGAAGATACGCAGTATTTT. The rearrangement uses TRBV5-8 and TRBJ2-3; 8 bases are shared with TRBD2. J lost 5 bases, V lost 3 bases, and 5 bases had no gene match. The CDR3 has 14 residues. CDR1 is SGHTS, CDR2 YDEGEE, per germline.

The CDR3 DNA follows: TGCAGCGTCGCGGACAGGGTTAATTCACCCCTCCACTTT. It translates to CSVADRVNSPLHF. The V and J genes are TRBV29-1 and TRBJ1-6; 8 bases are a match to TRBD1. Losses at the gene ends were 6 bases for V and 6 bases for J; bases not matched to a gene: 4. The CDR3 is made up of 13 amino acids. The V gene's germline CDR1 is SQVTM and CDR2 ANQGSEA. The variable domain in full, completed from reference TRBV29-1 and TRBJ1-6, reads SAVISQKPSRDICQRGTSLTIQCQVDSQVTMMFWYRQQPGQSLTLIATANQGSEATYESGFVIDKFPISRPNLTFSTLTVSNMSPEDSSIYLCSVADRVNSPLHFGNGTRLTVT.

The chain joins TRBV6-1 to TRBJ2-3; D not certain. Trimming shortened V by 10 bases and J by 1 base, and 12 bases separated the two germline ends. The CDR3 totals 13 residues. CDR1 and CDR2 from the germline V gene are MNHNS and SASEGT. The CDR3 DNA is TGTGCCACCTCGAGTGGGCGCACAGATACGCAGTATTTT. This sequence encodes CATSSGRTDTQYF.

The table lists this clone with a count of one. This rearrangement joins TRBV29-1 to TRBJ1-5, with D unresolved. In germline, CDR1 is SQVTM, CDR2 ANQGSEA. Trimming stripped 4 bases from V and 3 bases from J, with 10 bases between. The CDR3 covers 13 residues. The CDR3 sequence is CSVVVSLNQPQHF. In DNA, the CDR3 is TGCAGCGTTGTCGTCAGCCTCAATCAGCCCCAGCATTTT.

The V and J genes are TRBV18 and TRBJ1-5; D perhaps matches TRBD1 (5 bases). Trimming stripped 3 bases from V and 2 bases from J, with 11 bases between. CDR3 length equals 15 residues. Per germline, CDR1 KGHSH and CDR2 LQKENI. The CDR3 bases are TGTGCCAGCTCACCCGCTCAGGGACGCAATCAGCCCCAGCATTTT. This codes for CASSPAQGRNQPQHF. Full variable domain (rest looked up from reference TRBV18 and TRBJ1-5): NAGVMQNPRHLVRRRGQEARLRCSPMKGHSHVYWYRQLPEEGLKFMVYLQKENIIDESGMPKERFSAEFPKEGPSILRIQQVVRGDSAAYFCASSPAQGRNQPQHFGDGTRLSIL.

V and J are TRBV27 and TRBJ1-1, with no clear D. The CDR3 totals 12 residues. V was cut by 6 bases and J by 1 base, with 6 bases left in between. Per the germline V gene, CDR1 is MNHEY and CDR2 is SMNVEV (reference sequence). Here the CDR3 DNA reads TGTGCCAGCAGAAAGGGGAACACTGAAGCTTTCTTT. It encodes CASRKGNTEAFF.

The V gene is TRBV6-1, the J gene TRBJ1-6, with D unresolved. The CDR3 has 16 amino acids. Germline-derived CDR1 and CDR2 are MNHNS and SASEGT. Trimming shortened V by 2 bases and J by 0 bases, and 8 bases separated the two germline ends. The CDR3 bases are TGTGCCAGCAGTGAAAATTTGAGCTCCTATAATTCACCCCTCCACTTT. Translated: CASSENLSSYNSPLHF.

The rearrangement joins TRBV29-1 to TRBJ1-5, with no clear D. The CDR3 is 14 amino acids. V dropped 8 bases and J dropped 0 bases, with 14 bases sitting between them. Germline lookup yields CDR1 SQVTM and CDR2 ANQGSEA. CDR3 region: CSFTGTNSNQPQHF. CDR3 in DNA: TGCAGCTTCACCGGCACTAATAGCAATCAGCCCCAGCATTTT.

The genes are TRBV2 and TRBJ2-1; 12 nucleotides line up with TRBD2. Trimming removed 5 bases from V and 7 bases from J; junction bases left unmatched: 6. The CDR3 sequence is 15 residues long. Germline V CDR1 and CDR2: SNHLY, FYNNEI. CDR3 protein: CASSLTSGSRNEQFF. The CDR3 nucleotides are TGTGCCAGCAGTCTGACTAGCGGGAGCCGTAATGAGCAGTTCTTC.

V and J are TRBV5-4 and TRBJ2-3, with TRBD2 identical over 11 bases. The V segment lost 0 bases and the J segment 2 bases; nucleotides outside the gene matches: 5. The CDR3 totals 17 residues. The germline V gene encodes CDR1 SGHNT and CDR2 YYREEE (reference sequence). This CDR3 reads CASSLEAGLADTDTQYF. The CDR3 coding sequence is TGTGCCAGCAGCTTGGAAGCGGGACTAGCGGACACAGATACGCAGTATTTT.

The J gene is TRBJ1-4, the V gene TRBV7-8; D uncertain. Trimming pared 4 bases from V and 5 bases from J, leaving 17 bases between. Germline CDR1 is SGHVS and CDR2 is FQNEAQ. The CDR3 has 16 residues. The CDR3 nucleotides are TGTGCCAGCAGCTCGGGAGCCGGGATTAGAAATGAAAAACTGTTTTTT. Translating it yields CASSSGAGIRNEKLFF.

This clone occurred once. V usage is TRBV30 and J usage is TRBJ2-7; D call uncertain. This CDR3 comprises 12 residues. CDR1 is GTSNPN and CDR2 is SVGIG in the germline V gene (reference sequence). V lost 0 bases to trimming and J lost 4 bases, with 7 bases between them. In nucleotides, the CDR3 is TGTGCCTGGAGTGTCCGTGTTTACGAGCAGTACTTC. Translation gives CAWSVRVYEQYF.

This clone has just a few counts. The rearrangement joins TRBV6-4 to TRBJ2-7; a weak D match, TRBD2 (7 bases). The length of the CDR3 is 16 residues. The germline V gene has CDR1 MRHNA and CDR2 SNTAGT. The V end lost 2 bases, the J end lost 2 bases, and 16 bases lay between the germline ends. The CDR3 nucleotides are TGTGCCAGCAGTGACCGACGGGGGGCCTTGCCCTACGAGCAGTACTTC. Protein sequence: CASSDRRGALPYEQYF.

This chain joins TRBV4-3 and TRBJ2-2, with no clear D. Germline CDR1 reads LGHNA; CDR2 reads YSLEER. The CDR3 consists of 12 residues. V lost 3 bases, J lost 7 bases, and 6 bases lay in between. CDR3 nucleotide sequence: TGCGCCAGCAGCCAGGTCTTCGGGGAGCTGTTTTTT. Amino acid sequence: CASSQVFGELFF.

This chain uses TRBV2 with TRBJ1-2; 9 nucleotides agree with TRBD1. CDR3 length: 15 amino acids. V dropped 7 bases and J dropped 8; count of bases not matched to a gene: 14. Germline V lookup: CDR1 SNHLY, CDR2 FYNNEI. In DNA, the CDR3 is TGTGCCAGCAAACCGGGGGAACAGGGGGCAGAAGGCTACACCTTC. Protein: CASKPGEQGAEGYTF.

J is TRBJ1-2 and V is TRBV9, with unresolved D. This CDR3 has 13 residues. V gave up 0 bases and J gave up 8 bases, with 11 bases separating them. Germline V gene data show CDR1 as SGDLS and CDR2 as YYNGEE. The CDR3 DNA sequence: TGTGCCAGCAGCGTAGATCAGCTTAAGGGCTACACCTTC. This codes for CASSVDQLKGYTF. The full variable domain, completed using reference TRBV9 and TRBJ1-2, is DSGVTQTPKHLITATGQRVTLRCSPRSGDLSVYWYQQSLDQGLQFLIQYYNGEERAKGNILERFSAQQFPDLHSELNLSSLELGDSALYFCASSVDQLKGYTFGSGTRLTVV.

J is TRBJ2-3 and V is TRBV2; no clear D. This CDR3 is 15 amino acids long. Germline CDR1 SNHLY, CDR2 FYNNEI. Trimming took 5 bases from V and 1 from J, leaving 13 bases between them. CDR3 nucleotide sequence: TGTGCCAGCAGTTCTCTAGTAGCTGGCACAGATACGCAGTATTTT. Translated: CASSSLVAGTDTQYF.

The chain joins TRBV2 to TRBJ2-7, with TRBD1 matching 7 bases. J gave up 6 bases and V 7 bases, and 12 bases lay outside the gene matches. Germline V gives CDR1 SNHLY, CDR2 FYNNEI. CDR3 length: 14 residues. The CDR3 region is CASTSQGDRGEQYF. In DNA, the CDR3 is TGTGCCAGCACCTCGCAGGGGGATCGGGGCGAGCAGTACTTC.

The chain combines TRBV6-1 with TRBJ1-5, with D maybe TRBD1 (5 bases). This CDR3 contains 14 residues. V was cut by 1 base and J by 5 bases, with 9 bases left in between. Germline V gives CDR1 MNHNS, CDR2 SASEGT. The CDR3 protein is CASSEGEGYQPQHF. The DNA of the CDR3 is TGTGCCAGCAGTGAAGGGGAGGGGTATCAGCCCCAGCATTTT.

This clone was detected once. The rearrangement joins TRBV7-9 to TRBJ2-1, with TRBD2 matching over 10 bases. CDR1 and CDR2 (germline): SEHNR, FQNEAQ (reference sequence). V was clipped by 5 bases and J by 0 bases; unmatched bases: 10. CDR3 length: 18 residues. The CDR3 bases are TGTGCCAGCAGCGCCAGGGGACTAGCGAGTAGCTCCTACAATGAGCAGTTCTTC. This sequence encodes CASSARGLASSSYNEQFF.

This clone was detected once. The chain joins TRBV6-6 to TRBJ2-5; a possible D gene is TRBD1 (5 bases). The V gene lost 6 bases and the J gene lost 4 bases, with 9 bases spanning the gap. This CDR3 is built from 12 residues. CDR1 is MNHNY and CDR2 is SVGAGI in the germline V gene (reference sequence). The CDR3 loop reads CASRFRVETQYF. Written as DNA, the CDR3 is TGTGCCAGCAGGTTCAGGGTAGAGACCCAGTACTTC.

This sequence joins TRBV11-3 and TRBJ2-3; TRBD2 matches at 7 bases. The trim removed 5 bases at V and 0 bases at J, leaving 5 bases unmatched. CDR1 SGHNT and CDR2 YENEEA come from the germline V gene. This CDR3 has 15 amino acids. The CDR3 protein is CASSRLATSTDTQYF. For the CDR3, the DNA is TGTGCCAGCAGCCGACTAGCAACTAGCACAGATACGCAGTATTTT.